Sequencing of this T cell receptor beta chain was carried out in a study of blood T cell repertoires in COVID-19. The overall study: Sources were T cells, B-cell-depleted T cells, or PBMCs; the material itself was cDNA or gDNA.

Measured with immunoSEQ multiplex PCR; TCRdb has only the in-frame clones, and not every one. This sample has roughly 66,000 clones, with about 80% found just once. Germline loops: CDR1 SGHAT, CDR2 FQNNGV. The V and J ends lost 1 base and 8 bases, in that order; junction bases with no gene match: 5. There are 15 residues in the CDR3. The sample was peripheral blood. The V gene is TRBV11-2, the J gene TRBJ2-1; 10 bases are a match to TRBD2. The clonotype was recovered from a woman aged 60 to 75 with acute or convalescent COVID-19. Here the CDR3 reads CASSLVSGGSDEQFF. DNA of the CDR3: TGTGCCAGCAGCTTAGTTAGCGGGGGGAGTGATGAGCAGTTCTTC.